A single sample is the source of the 20 T cell receptor beta chains below, sequenced in a study of Graves' ophthalmopathy and Graves' hyperthyroidism. The sequenced template was RNA, covering the TCR beta CDR3 region. First-round RT-PCR relied on HTBI primers, and a second-round multiplex PCR came next. One entry per CDR3 protein results from TCRdb running MiXCR on the multiplex PCR reads. The sample lists just over 600,000 distinct CDR3 sequences; over 20% were seen once. What was sequenced was peripheral blood. These receptors all stem from a woman between 18 and 30 years old with stable Graves' hyperthyroidism. Some clones in this sample may be carry-over from other donors' samples.

The J gene is TRBJ2-7, the V gene TRBV4-1; D is ambiguous. The germline CDR1 and CDR2 sequences are MGHRA and YSYEKL. There are 16 residues in the CDR3. The V and J ends lost 0 bases and 4 bases respectively, with 16 bases between them. CDR3 sequence reads: CASSQDPPDGKYEQYF. The CDR3 coding sequence is TGCGCCAGCAGCCAAGATCCACCCGACGGTAAATACGAGCAGTACTTC.

This clonotype was observed a handful of times. The chain recombines TRBV20-1 with TRBJ2-2; TRBD2 matches 8 bases. The CDR3 has 16 amino acids. Germline CDR1 reads DFQATT; CDR2 reads SNEGSKA (reference sequence). V was pared by 1 base and J by 3 bases, with 7 bases of the junction left unmatched. The CDR3 DNA is TGCAGTGCTAGAGCCCCGGGACTAGTTGACACCGGGGAGCTGTTTTTT. Translated: CSARAPGLVDTGELFF.

This clonotype was counted between two and nine times. The chain has TRBV20-1 and TRBJ1-5; possible D gene TRBD1, 6 bases. In germline, CDR1 is DFQATT, CDR2 SNEGSKA (reference sequence). The CDR3 is made up of 13 amino acids. Trimming stripped 5 bases from V and 6 bases from J, with 14 bases between. The CDR3 sequence is CSAVPGAGQPQHF. The CDR3, as DNA: TGCAGTGCTGTACCGGGGGCTGGTCAGCCCCAGCATTTT.

This clonotype was counted ten times or more. The rearrangement joins TRBV9 to TRBJ2-2; D might be TRBD2 (6 bases). Germline V gene sequence: CDR1 SGDLS, CDR2 YYNGEE. The CDR3 length is 15 residues. The ends were cut back, 0 bases at V and 5 bases at J, with 11 bases in the middle. The CDR3 is CASSVGGAGTGELFF. In DNA, the CDR3 is TGTGCCAGCAGCGTAGGGGGCGCGGGGACCGGGGAGCTGTTTTTT.

This clonotype was recorded a few times. The rearrangement joins TRBV28 to TRBJ2-7; no firm D call. V dropped 6 bases and J dropped 2 bases, with 11 bases sitting between them. The CDR3 loop spans 13 amino acids. Germline CDR1 reads MDHEN; CDR2 reads SYDVKM. The CDR3 DNA follows: TGTGCCAGCAGACGATCGTGGACCTACGAGCAGTACTTC. Translation gives CASRRSWTYEQYF. Together with reference TRBV28 and TRBJ2-7, the CDR3 gives the full variable domain: DVKVTQSSRYLVKRTGEKVFLECVQDMDHENMFWYRQDPGLGLRLIYFSYDVKMKEKGDIPEGYSVSREKKERFSLILESASTNQTSMYLCASRRSWTYEQYFGPGTRLTVT.

The chain links TRBV6-5 to TRBJ2-7; D is perhaps TRBD2 (5 bases). Germline CDR1 is MNHEY and CDR2 is SVGAGI. CDR3 length: 16 residues. Between the trimmed V and J ends, which lost 2 bases and 4 bases, there was a span of 18 bases. The CDR3 region has the DNA TGTGCCAGCAGTTACATGTCCGGCGGTGGAGGTTACGAGCAGTACTTC. Translation: CASSYMSGGGGYEQYF.

This clonotype occurred many times. This chain connects TRBV7-9 to TRBJ1-1; maybe TRBD1 (5 bases). CDR1 is SEHNR, CDR2 FQNEAQ, per germline (reference sequence). V lost 5 bases, J lost 1 base, and 11 bases lay in between. This CDR3 region has 14 residues. CDR3 nucleotides: TGTGCCAGCAGCCCGAGACAGCCGAACACTGAAGCTTTCTTT. This translates into CASSPRQPNTEAFF.

A few counts support this clonotype. The J gene is TRBJ2-5, the V gene TRBV6-1; 8 positions agree with TRBD1. CDR1 and CDR2 (germline): MNHNS, SASEGT. This CDR3 has 16 residues. The V and J ends lost 6 bases and 0 bases, in that order; junction bases with no gene match: 9. The CDR3 region is CASRPGTGPYQETQYF. DNA of the CDR3: TGTGCCAGCAGACCCGGGACAGGACCTTACCAAGAGACCCAGTACTTC.

This clonotype has at least ten counts. V and J are TRBV30 and TRBJ2-5, with D perhaps TRBD2 (5 bases). The CDR3 length is 14 residues. V gave up 5 bases and J gave up 1 base, with 14 bases separating them. Germline assignment: CDR1 GTSNPN and CDR2 SVGIG (reference sequence). Here the CDR3 DNA reads TGTGCCTGGGGGCCCGGAGGCGTCCAAGAGACCCAGTACTTC. This translates into CAWGPGGVQETQYF.

V and J are TRBV20-1 and TRBJ1-2; D gene uncertain. Germline assignment: CDR1 DFQATT and CDR2 SNEGSKA (reference sequence). The CDR3 covers 12 residues. Trimming stripped 1 base from V and 2 bases from J, with 5 bases between. CDR3 in DNA: TGCAGTGCTAGAGGGAGGAACTATGGCTACACCTTC. It translates to CSARGRNYGYTF.

The J gene is TRBJ2-5, the V gene TRBV6-1; D is undetermined. The CDR3 is 16 amino acids. The germline gives CDR1 MNHNS, CDR2 SASEGT. The V and J ends lost 4 bases and 2 bases respectively, with 17 bases between them. The CDR3 DNA reads TGTGCCAGCAGTGTCCCACGACGTCTTGGGCAAGAGACCCAGTACTTC. It yields the protein CASSVPRRLGQETQYF.

This clonotype has a count of ten or more. This chain connects TRBV12-3 or TRBV12-4 to TRBJ2-7, with TRBD1 matching 7 bases. V was clipped by 1 base and J by 0 bases; unmatched bases: 3. The CDR3 length is 15 residues. The CDR3 is CASSLGYRGSYEQYF. Here the CDR3 DNA reads TGTGCCAGCAGTTTAGGGTACAGGGGCTCCTACGAGCAGTACTTC.

This clonotype was counted many times. This chain links TRBV5-6 with TRBJ1-2, with D tentatively TRBD1 (5 bases). With 4 bases removed from V and 5 bases from J, the gap between germline ends came to 15 bases. The CDR3 is made up of 14 amino acids. Germline V CDR1 and CDR2: SGHDT, YYEEEE. The CDR3 DNA is TGTGCCAGCAGCCCGTGGGAGGGGCAATATGGCTACACCTTC. Its translation is CASSPWEGQYGYTF.

This clonotype has a single count. A much more abundant neighbour one base away suggests this may be a read error. V is TRBV19 and J is TRBJ1-5, with D tentatively TRBD1 (6 bases). Per the germline V gene, CDR1 is LNHDA and CDR2 is SQIVND (reference sequence). The CDR3 extends over 14 amino acids. CDR3 sequence: CSSSTTGGYQPQHF. The CDR3 coding sequence is TGTTCCAGTAGTACGACAGGAGGTTATCAGCCCCAGCATTTT. The whole variable domain, remainder taken from reference TRBV19 and TRBJ1-5, is DGGITQSPKYLFRKEGQNVTLSCEQNLNHDAMYWYRQDPGQGLRLIYYSQIVNDFQKGDIAEGYSVSREKKESFPLTVTSAQKNPTAFYLCSSSTTGGYQPQHFGDGTRLSIL.

This clonotype has a count of ten or more. The chain links TRBV2 to TRBJ1-5; D remains ambiguous. Trimming removed 4 bases at V and 1 base at J, with 5 bases between. From germline, CDR1 is SNHLY and CDR2 FYNNEI. The CDR3 totals 13 residues. The CDR3 reads CASSGPSNQPQHF. The CDR3 coding sequence is TGTGCCAGCAGTGGGCCCAGCAATCAGCCCCAGCATTTT.

This clonotype came up many times. V gene TRBV6-5 combines with J gene TRBJ2-7; maybe TRBD2 (6 bases). The V gene's germline CDR1 is MNHEY and CDR2 SVGAGI. The V end lost 4 bases, the J end lost 10 bases, and 11 bases lay between the germline ends. The CDR3 consists of 11 residues. CDR3 in amino acids: CASSLREKQYF. CDR3 nucleotide sequence: TGTGCCAGCAGTTTACGGGAGAAACAGTACTTC.

The chain employs TRBV6-5 and TRBJ2-7, with 8 bases that match TRBD2. CDR1 and CDR2 from the germline V gene are MNHEY and SVGAGI. With 1 base clipped from V and 3 bases from J, the junction kept 8 bases outside the gene matches. The CDR3 has 16 amino acids. The CDR3 reads CASSYFAGGSDYEQYF. The CDR3, as DNA: TGTGCCAGCAGTTACTTCGCGGGGGGTTCCGACTACGAGCAGTACTTC.

At least ten counts were recorded for this clonotype. This sequence joins TRBV11-2 and TRBJ2-7; D perhaps matches TRBD1 (5 bases). Trimming stripped 2 bases from V and 0 bases from J, with 11 bases between. The CDR3 covers 15 residues. Looked up from germline, CDR1 is SGHAT and CDR2 is FQNNGV. CDR3 nucleotide sequence: TGTGCCAGCAGCTTATTTCCAGGGCCCTCCTACGAGCAGTACTTC. This translates into CASSLFPGPSYEQYF.

This clonotype has ten or more counts. V gene TRBV7-9 combines with J gene TRBJ1-1, with D unresolved. The germline V gene has CDR1 SEHNR and CDR2 FQNEAQ (reference sequence). Trimming cost V 2 bases and J 3 bases, with 7 bases left between them. The CDR3 is made up of 13 amino acids. Here the CDR3 DNA reads TGTGCCAGCAGCTTAATGGAGGACACTGAAGCTTTCTTT. It is translated as CASSLMEDTEAFF.

At least ten counts were recorded for this clonotype. The rearrangement links TRBV7-2 to TRBJ2-7, with 11 bases identical to TRBD2. With 1 base clipped from V and 7 bases from J, the junction kept 6 bases outside the gene matches. Germline V gives CDR1 SGHTA, CDR2 FQGNSA. This CDR3 is built from 15 residues. CDR3 nucleotides: TGTGCCAGCAGCTTAGTAGCGGGGGGGCTGGGGGAGCAGTACTTC. Translated, it gives CASSLVAGGLGEQYF.